The 30 T cell receptor beta chains in this list originate from one sample, sequenced in a study of blood T cell repertoires in COVID-19. The assay was immunoSEQ multiplex PCR, and TCRdb's table has in-frame clones only and misses some. The sample consists of about 100,000 clones, 60% to 85% of them appearing once. Specimen: peripheral blood. The receptors come from a woman aged 80 or over with active or convalescent COVID-19.

This chain links TRBV4-3 with TRBJ2-1; 15 nucleotides match TRBD2. V shed 2 bases, J shed 6 bases, and the junction held 5 bases outside the gene matches. The germline V gene encodes CDR1 LGHNA and CDR2 YSLEER. This CDR3 has 17 amino acids. The CDR3 protein is CASSQRTSGRAGNEQFF. The CDR3 DNA follows: TGCGCCAGCAGCCAAAGGACTAGCGGGAGGGCCGGCAATGAGCAGTTCTTC.

The rearrangement joins TRBV2 to TRBJ1-3; the D gene is possibly TRBD1 (6 bases). This CDR3 spans 15 amino acids. CDR1 SNHLY and CDR2 FYNNEI come from the germline V gene. The V gene lost 4 bases and the J gene lost 4 bases, with 14 bases spanning the gap. This CDR3 is CASSGERGGGNTIYF. The CDR3 DNA is TGTGCCAGCAGTGGGGAGCGAGGGGGAGGAAACACCATATATTTT.

In this sample, this clone turned up once. V usage is TRBV24-1 and J usage is TRBJ2-7; D is undetermined. The CDR3 is made up of 16 amino acids. Germline assignment: CDR1 KGHDR and CDR2 SFDVKD. The ends were cut back, 7 bases at V and 0 bases at J, with 18 bases in the middle. The CDR3 here is CATSKRGWHNSYEQYF. Here the CDR3 DNA reads TGTGCCACCAGCAAGCGTGGTTGGCATAACTCCTACGAGCAGTACTTC.

The chain is built from TRBV27 and TRBJ1-1, with a possible D match to TRBD1 (5 bases). Germline loops: CDR1 MNHEY, CDR2 SMNVEV (reference sequence). V was shortened by 8 bases and J by 10 bases, with 20 bases between the two germline ends. The CDR3 has 13 amino acids. The CDR3 DNA reads as TGTGCCAGCGAGGACTCCCGGGGGGTGAGAGCTTTCTTT. Translated, it gives CASEDSRGVRAFF.

This clone was seen more than once but under ten times. The V and J genes are TRBV2 and TRBJ2-2; 9 bases line up with TRBD2. With V trimmed by 2 bases and J by 5 bases, 3 bases remained unmatched. The CDR3 sequence is 15 residues long. The V gene's germline CDR1 is SNHLY and CDR2 FYNNEI. The CDR3 sequence: CASSEQLAGTGELFF. The CDR3 bases are TGTGCCAGCAGTGAACAGCTAGCGGGGACCGGGGAGCTGTTTTTT.

The CDR3 nucleotides read TGCGCCAGCAGCCAAGGGGTTACGGGTGAAGCTTTCTTT. As protein: CASSQGVTGEAFF. The J gene is TRBJ1-1, the V gene TRBV4-3; no clear D. V was shortened by 1 base and J by 7 bases, with 10 bases between the two germline ends. The CDR3 consists of 13 residues. Germline CDR1 and CDR2: LGHNA and YSLEER.

This clone was recorded a few times. The chain couples TRBV28 to TRBJ2-7; 8 bases are a match to TRBD2. V shed 7 bases, J shed 6 bases, and the junction held 8 bases outside the gene matches. The length of the CDR3 is 13 residues. From germline, CDR1 is MDHEN and CDR2 SYDVKM. The CDR3: CASTPGTSAEQYF. CDR3 nucleotide sequence: TGTGCCAGCACCCCCGGGACTAGTGCCGAGCAGTACTTC.

V is TRBV4-3 and J is TRBJ2-5, with 12 bases fitting TRBD2. V shed 1 base, J shed 5 bases, and the junction held 11 bases outside the gene matches. This CDR3 is 18 amino acids long. Germline V gene data show CDR1 as LGHNA and CDR2 as YSLEER. The CDR3 reads CASSQALAGGGFWETQYF. In nucleotides, the CDR3 is TGCGCCAGCAGCCAAGCCCTAGCGGGAGGGGGGTTTTGGGAGACCCAGTACTTC.

The chain is built from TRBV6-1 and TRBJ2-5, with D maybe TRBD1 (6 bases). V was shortened by 2 bases and J by 5 bases, with 15 bases between the two germline ends. Germline V gene lookup returns CDR1 MNHNS and CDR2 SASEGT. This CDR3 is built from 15 residues. DNA for the CDR3: TGTGCCAGCAGTGAATTCTGGGGGCGCGGGGAGACCCAGTACTTC. Encoded protein: CASSEFWGRGETQYF.

CDR3 amino acids: CASSPAGGGNEQFF. The CDR3 nucleotides read TGTGCCAGCAGTCCGGCGGGGGGGGGCAATGAGCAGTTCTTC. The chain uses TRBV25-1 and TRBJ2-1; 9 positions agree with TRBD2. V was pared by 5 bases and J by 6 bases, with 5 bases of the junction left unmatched. Germline V CDR1 and CDR2: MGHDK, SYGVNS. The length of the CDR3 is 14 residues.

The V call is TRBV5-1, the J call TRBJ2-5; D possibly corresponds to TRBD1 (6 bases). V was pared by 5 bases and J by 5 bases, with 16 bases between. The CDR3 is made up of 14 amino acids. From germline, CDR1 is SGHRS and CDR2 YFSETQ. In nucleotides, the CDR3 is TGCGCCAGCAGGGTTGGAGCTAGGGGGGAGACCCAGTACTTC. Its protein is CASRVGARGETQYF.

Details on this clone: The germline gene is not matched at one end of the junction; a read error may be the cause. This chain connects TRBV5-1 to TRBJ1-2; TRBD1 might be the D (5 bases). This CDR3 contains 14 residues. The germline CDR1 and CDR2 sequences are SGHRS and YFSETQ. CDR3 DNA sequence: TGTGCCAGCAGCTTTGCGGGGGAGAACTATGGCTACACCTTC. Translated, it gives CASSFAGENYGYTF.

Worth noting for this clone: Other DNA variants within this sample encode the same CDR3. The gene calls are TRBV7-6 and TRBJ2-3; D is perhaps TRBD2 (6 bases). V was pared by 5 bases and J by 1 base, with 13 bases between. CDR1 and CDR2 (germline): SGHVS, FNYEAQ. The CDR3 totals 15 residues. The CDR3 protein is CASSLVGGGTDTQYF. The CDR3 DNA reads TGTGCCAGCAGCCTCGTGGGCGGGGGCACAGATACGCAGTATTTT.

The J gene is TRBJ1-4, the V gene TRBV6-5; no definite D call. The germline gives CDR1 MNHEY, CDR2 SVGAGI. This CDR3 contains 13 residues. Trimming shortened V by 5 bases and J by 2 bases, and 6 bases separated the two germline ends. CDR3 in DNA: TGTGCCAGCAGTACCGCGACTAATGAAAAACTGTTTTTT. Protein: CASSTATNEKLFF.

This sequence joins TRBV5-6 and TRBJ2-3; 7 bases fit TRBD2. This CDR3 region has 15 residues. The V segment lost 3 bases and the J segment 0 bases; nucleotides outside the gene matches: 4. Germline lookup yields CDR1 SGHDT and CDR2 YYEEEE. The CDR3 coding sequence is TGTGCCAGCAGCTACAGCGGGGAGAGCACAGATACGCAGTATTTT. This encodes CASSYSGESTDTQYF.

The chain combines TRBV7-9 with TRBJ2-3; possible D gene TRBD2, 5 bases. The CDR3 is 13 amino acids. V dropped 2 bases and J dropped 4 bases, with 7 bases sitting between them. CDR1 is SEHNR, CDR2 FQNEAQ, per germline (reference sequence). The CDR3 DNA is TGTGCCAGCAGCTTACGAGGGCCAGATACGCAGTATTTT. Protein product: CASSLRGPDTQYF.

The chain links TRBV29-1 to TRBJ1-2, with D maybe TRBD1 (6 bases). V shed 3 bases and J shed 5 bases, with 10 bases lying between them. Germline V lookup: CDR1 SQVTM, CDR2 ANQGSEA. There are 12 residues in the CDR3. The CDR3 DNA reads TGCAGCGTTGAGGACAGCTCTTATGGCTACACCTTC. It codes for CSVEDSSYGYTF.

Concerning this clone: The junction departs from germline at one end; a sequencing error may be responsible. The chain links TRBV5-1 to TRBJ2-5; 7 bases align to TRBD2. Germline CDR1 SGHRS, CDR2 YFSETQ. The CDR3 loop spans 13 amino acids. CDR3 in amino acids: CASSWGLLETQYF. The CDR3 nucleotides read TGTGCCAGCAGCTGGGGACTACTAGAGACCCAGTACTTC.

The chain joins TRBV2 to TRBJ1-6; perhaps TRBD1 as D (5 bases). This CDR3 is built from 13 residues. The V gene's germline CDR1 is SNHLY and CDR2 FYNNEI. The V gene lost 7 bases and the J gene lost 6 bases, with 10 bases spanning the gap. The CDR3 is CASKGVFNSPLHF. In DNA form, the CDR3 reads TGTGCCAGCAAAGGGGTTTTTAATTCACCCCTCCACTTT.

V is TRBV5-6 and J is TRBJ1-6, with 7 bases lining up with TRBD1. CDR3 length: 14 amino acids. Germline V gene lookup returns CDR1 SGHDT and CDR2 YYEEEE. The ends lost 1 base at V and 10 bases at J; junction bases unmatched: 5. In DNA form, the CDR3 reads TGTGCCAGCAGCTTGAACAGGGGTCAATCACCCCTCCACTTT. Translated: CASSLNRGQSPLHF.

This chain joins TRBV27 and TRBJ2-2; 12 bases map to TRBD2. The CDR3 runs to 15 residues. In germline, CDR1 is MNHEY, CDR2 SMNVEV (reference sequence). V was pared by 7 bases and J by 5 bases, with 5 bases of the junction left unmatched. CDR3 region: CASTPGTSGTGELFF. The CDR3 nucleotides read TGTGCCAGCACCCCCGGGACTAGCGGGACCGGGGAGCTGTTTTTT.

This clone occurred once. V gene TRBV7-6 combines with J gene TRBJ2-3; 11 nucleotides match TRBD2. V shed 6 bases, J shed 2 bases, and the junction held 7 bases outside the gene matches. The CDR3 has 16 amino acids. Germline values: CDR1 SGHVS, CDR2 FNYEAQ. DNA of the CDR3: TGTGCCAGCAGTTCGGGACTAGCGGCCACCACAGATACGCAGTATTTT. Amino acids: CASSSGLAATTDTQYF.

This chain links TRBV7-8 with TRBJ2-7; a possible D gene is TRBD1 (5 bases). The germline V and J ends were trimmed by 3 bases and 0 bases, with 12 bases remaining between them. This CDR3 has 15 amino acids. Germline V gene data show CDR1 as SGHVS and CDR2 as FQNEAQ. The CDR3 sequence: CASSLETVSSYEQYF. CDR3 bases: TGTGCCAGCAGCTTGGAGACAGTCTCCTCCTACGAGCAGTACTTC.

The genes are TRBV5-6 and TRBJ2-7; unclear D gene. V was pared by 0 bases and J by 0 bases, with 10 bases between. The V gene's germline CDR1 is SGHDT and CDR2 YYEEEE. The CDR3 loop spans 15 amino acids. The CDR3 protein is CASSLVANPSYEQYF. CDR3 DNA: TGTGCCAGCAGCTTGGTTGCGAACCCCTCCTACGAGCAGTACTTC.

This sequence joins TRBV4-3 and TRBJ2-2; TRBD1 is a possible D gene (7 bases). CDR1 is LGHNA, CDR2 YSLEER, per germline. V was pared by 2 bases and J by 9 bases, with 13 bases between. The CDR3 covers 14 residues. CDR3 loop: CASSQPGGPRELFF. In nucleotides, the CDR3 is TGCGCCAGCAGCCAACCAGGGGGGCCGAGGGAGCTGTTTTTT.

V and J are TRBV7-8 and TRBJ2-7; 11 bases align to TRBD2. Trimming cost V 5 bases and J 5 bases; bases outside gene matches: 11. The germline V gene has CDR1 SGHVS and CDR2 FQNEAQ. The CDR3 spans 16 residues. CDR3 in amino acids: CASSPILAGGLHEQYF. Written as DNA, the CDR3 is TGTGCCAGCAGCCCGATATTAGCGGGAGGGCTCCACGAGCAGTACTTC.

This chain uses TRBV7-6 with TRBJ2-1; 13 bases align to TRBD2. Germline V gene lookup returns CDR1 SGHVS and CDR2 FNYEAQ. The CDR3 is 19 amino acids. V trimming: 5 bases; J trimming: 7 bases; junction bases outside the gene matches: 17. CDR3 region: CASSPHGLAGVGAGNEQFF. The DNA for the CDR3 is TGTGCCAGCAGCCCCCACGGACTAGCGGGAGTCGGGGCGGGGAATGAGCAGTTCTTC.

V gene TRBV12-5 combines with J gene TRBJ2-3; D is perhaps TRBD1 (6 bases). The CDR3 is 17 residues long. Per germline, CDR1 LGHNT and CDR2 FRNRAP. The V gene lost 1 base and the J gene lost 3 bases, with 17 bases spanning the gap. CDR3 sequence (DNA): TGTGCTAGTGGTTTGGCGACAGGCGCTGGTTTGACAGATACGCAGTATTTT. Translation: CASGLATGAGLTDTQYF.

This clone was seen only a few times. One end of the junction varies from germline; a read error may be responsible. This chain links TRBV5-1 with TRBJ2-1; 10 bases are shared with TRBD2. The CDR3 has 14 residues. Per the germline V gene, CDR1 is SGHRS and CDR2 is YFSETQ. The CDR3 sequence: CASSHLAGVDEQFF. The CDR3 DNA reads as TGTGCCAGCAGCCATCTAGCGGGAGTGGACGAGCAGTTCTTC.

The rearrangement uses TRBV19 and TRBJ2-2, with 7 bases aligning to TRBD1. The CDR3 contains 17 residues. Per germline, CDR1 LNHDA and CDR2 SQIVND (reference sequence). V lost 1 base, J lost 3 bases, and 8 bases stayed unmatched. CDR3 residues: CASSIVREQGYTGELFF. The CDR3 DNA reads TGTGCCAGTAGTATAGTAAGAGAACAGGGGTACACCGGGGAGCTGTTTTTT.